This TCR beta chain is from a study of T-cell reconstitution after alpha-beta-depleted transplantation in children (dated by TCRdb to about 2016). Looking at the study overall: Using TCR repertoire profiling, the study followed T-cell immune reconstitution in a quantitative way in children after TCRalphabeta/CD19-depleted allogeneic hematopoietic cell transplantation.

This clonotype turned up a few times. Its antigen remains unidentified. No base-level quality is on record; no much larger clone is a single base apart. Overall study outcomes, separate from this receptor: The apparently early alphabetaT-cell count recovery about two months after transplant was reportedly dependent on only several hundred rapidly expanded clones derived from non-depleted graft cells. Over the following months the frequencies of hyperexpanded clones went down, and after one year T-cell counts and TCRbeta diversity were mostly credited to newly produced T cells. The high TCRbeta diversity at day 60 in some patients was ascribed to recipient T cells and intrathymic progenitors that had survived conditioning.

The library was produced with PCR. Reads for this sample came from an Illumina HiSeq 2500. To normalize quantification of the TCRbeta repertoire, the TCR libraries were built with molecular barcoding that relied on unique molecular identifiers. TCRdb reprocessing: public reads trimmed at Q25 with fastp, clones called with MiXCR, in-frame beta chains kept. One record per CDR3 amino acid sequence lists the most common genes and DNA. The sample table records approximately 400,000 distinct CDR3 sequences; around 16% of these occur just once. The ten top clones hold roughly 29% of the sample. In light of the paper, this sample's treatment or condition label describes: allogeneic hematopoietic cell transplantation with graft depleted of TCRalphabeta T cells and CD19 B cells. The children who served as transplant recipients had been given grafts of TCRalphabeta/CD19-depleted allogeneic hematopoietic cells.

Reading from cysteine to phenylalanine, the CDR3 counts 16 amino acids. CDR3 DNA is the only sequence kept; it has 48 bases, read in frame from the first base. The germline V gene provides CDR1 SGHTA and CDR2 FQGNSA. V and J are trimmed by 5 bases and 9 bases, and the gene matches miss 18 bases of the junction. The rearranged segments are TRBV7-2 and TRBJ2-7; 8 nucleotides in the junction match TRBD1. The sample here was PBMCs, mostly from graft donor cells, taken 360 days after TCRalphabeta/CD19-depleted stem cell transplant. The sequence derives from a boy in the first two years of life who had a stem cell transplant for Wiskott-Aldrich syndrome, so the T cells may come from the graft donor. This receptor carries the CDR3 CASSHIQGARWWGQYF. The sequence in DNA is TGTGCCAGCAGCCACATTCAGGGGGCAAGATGGTGGGGGCAGTACTTC. The variable domain in full, with residues beyond the CDR3 obtained from the reference TRBV7-2 and TRBJ2-7 genes, is GAGVSQSPSNKVTEKGKDVELRCDPISGHTALYWYRQSLGQGLEFLIYFQGNSAPDKSGLPSDRFSAERTGGSVSTLTIQRTQQEDSAVYLCASSHIQGARWWGQYFGPGTRLTVT.